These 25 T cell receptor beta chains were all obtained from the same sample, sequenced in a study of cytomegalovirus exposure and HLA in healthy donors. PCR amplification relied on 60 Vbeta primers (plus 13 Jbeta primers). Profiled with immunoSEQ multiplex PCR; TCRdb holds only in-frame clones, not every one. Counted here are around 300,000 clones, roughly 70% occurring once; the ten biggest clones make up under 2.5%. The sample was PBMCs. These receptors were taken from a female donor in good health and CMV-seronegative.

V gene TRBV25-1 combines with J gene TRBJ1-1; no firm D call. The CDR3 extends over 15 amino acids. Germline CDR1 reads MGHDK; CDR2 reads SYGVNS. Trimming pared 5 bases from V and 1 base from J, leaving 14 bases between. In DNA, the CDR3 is TGTGCCAGCAGTCTCCTCGGGGAGGGGAACACTGAAGCTTTCTTT. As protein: CASSLLGEGNTEAFF.

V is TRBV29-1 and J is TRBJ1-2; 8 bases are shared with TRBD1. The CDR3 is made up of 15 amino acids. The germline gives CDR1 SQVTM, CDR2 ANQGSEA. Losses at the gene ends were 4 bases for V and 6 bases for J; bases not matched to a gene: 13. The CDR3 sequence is CSVVLSRTGPNGYTF. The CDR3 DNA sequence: TGCAGCGTTGTTCTTTCAAGGACAGGGCCAAATGGCTACACCTTC.

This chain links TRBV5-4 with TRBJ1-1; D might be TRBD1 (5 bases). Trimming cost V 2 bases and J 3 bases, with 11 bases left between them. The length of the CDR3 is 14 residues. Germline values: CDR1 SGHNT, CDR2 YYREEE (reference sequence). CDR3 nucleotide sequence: TGTGCCAGCAGCTTTGGCCGGGGGGACACTGAAGCTTTCTTT. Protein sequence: CASSFGRGDTEAFF.

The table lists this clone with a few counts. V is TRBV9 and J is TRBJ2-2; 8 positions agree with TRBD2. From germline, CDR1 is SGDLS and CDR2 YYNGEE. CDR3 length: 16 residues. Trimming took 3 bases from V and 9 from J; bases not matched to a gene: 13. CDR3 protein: CASSDPPGLGYRELFF. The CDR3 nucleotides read TGTGCCAGCAGCGACCCTCCGGGACTAGGGTACAGGGAGCTGTTTTTT.

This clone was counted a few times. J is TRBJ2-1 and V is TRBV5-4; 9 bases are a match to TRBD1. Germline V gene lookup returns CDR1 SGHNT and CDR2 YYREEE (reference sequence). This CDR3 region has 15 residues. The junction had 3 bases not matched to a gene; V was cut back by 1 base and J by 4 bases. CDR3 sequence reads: CASSLTGGKYNEQFF. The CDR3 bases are TGTGCCAGCAGCTTGACAGGGGGCAAGTACAATGAGCAGTTCTTC. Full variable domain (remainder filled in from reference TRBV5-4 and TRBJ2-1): ETGVTQSPTHLIKTRGQQVTLRCSSQSGHNTVSWYQQALGQGPQFIFQYYREEENGRGNFPPRFSGLQFPNYSSELNVNALELDDSALYLCASSLTGGKYNEQFFGPGTRLTVL.

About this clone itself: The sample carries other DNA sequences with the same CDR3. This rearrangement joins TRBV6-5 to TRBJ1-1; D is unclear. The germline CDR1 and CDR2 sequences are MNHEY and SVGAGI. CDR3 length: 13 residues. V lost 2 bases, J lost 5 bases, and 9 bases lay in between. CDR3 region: CASSYGGGTEAFF. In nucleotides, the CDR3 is TGTGCCAGCAGTTACGGTGGAGGAACTGAAGCTTTCTTT.

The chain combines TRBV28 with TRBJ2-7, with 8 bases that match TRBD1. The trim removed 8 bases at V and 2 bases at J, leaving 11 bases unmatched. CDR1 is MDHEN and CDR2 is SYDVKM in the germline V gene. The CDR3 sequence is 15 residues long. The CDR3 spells CASGASGGSPYEQYF. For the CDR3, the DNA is TGTGCCAGCGGGGCGTCAGGGGGCTCCCCCTACGAGCAGTACTTC.

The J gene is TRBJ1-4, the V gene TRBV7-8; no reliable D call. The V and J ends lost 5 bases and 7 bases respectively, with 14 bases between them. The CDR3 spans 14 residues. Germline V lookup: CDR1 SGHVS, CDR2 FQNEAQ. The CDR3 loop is CASSKMGATEKLFF. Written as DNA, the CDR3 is TGTGCCAGCAGCAAGATGGGAGCTACTGAAAAACTGTTTTTT.

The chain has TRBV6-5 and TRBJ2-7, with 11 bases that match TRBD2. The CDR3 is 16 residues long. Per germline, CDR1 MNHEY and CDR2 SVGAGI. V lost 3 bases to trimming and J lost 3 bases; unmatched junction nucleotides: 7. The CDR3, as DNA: TGTGCCAGCAGTTATTCCCGACTAGCGGGGCACTACGAGCAGTACTTC. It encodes CASSYSRLAGHYEQYF.

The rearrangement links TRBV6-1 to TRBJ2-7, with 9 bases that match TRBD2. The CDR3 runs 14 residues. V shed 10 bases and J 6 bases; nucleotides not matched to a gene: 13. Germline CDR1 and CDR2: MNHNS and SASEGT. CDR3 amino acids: CATHPYGSGSEQYF. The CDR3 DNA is TGTGCCACTCACCCTTACGGTAGCGGGAGCGAGCAGTACTTC.

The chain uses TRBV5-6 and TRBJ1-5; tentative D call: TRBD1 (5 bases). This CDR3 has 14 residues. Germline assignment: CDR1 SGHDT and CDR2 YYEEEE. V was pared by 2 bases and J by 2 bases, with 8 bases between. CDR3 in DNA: TGTGCCAGCAGCTTCATAGGGGGCAATCAGCCCCAGCATTTT. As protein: CASSFIGGNQPQHF.

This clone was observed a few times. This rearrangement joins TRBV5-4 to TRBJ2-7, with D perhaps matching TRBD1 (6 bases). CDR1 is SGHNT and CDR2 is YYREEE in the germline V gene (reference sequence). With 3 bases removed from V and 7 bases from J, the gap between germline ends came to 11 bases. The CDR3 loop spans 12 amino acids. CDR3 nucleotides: TGTGCCAGCAGCTCAGGGGTAGATGAGCAGTACTTC. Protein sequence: CASSSGVDEQYF.

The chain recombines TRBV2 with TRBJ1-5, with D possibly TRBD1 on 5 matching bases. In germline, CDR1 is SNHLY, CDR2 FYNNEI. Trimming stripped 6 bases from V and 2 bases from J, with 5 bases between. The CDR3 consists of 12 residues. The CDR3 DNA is TGTGCCAGCAGAGGGGGCAATCAGCCCCAGCATTTT. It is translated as CASRGGNQPQHF. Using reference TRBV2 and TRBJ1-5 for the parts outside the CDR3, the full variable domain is EPEVTQTPSHQVTQMGQEVILRCVPISNHLYFYWYRQILGQKVEFLVSFYNNEISEKSEIFDDQFSVERPDGSNFTLKIRSTKLEDSAMYFCASRGGNQPQHFGDGTRLSIL.

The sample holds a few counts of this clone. Here the CDR3 reads CASSLGGIAELFF. CDR3 nucleotide sequence: TGCGCCAGCAGCTTGGGAGGAATCGCGGAGCTGTTTTTT. The rearrangement links TRBV5-1 to TRBJ2-2; the D is unclear. The CDR3 runs 13 residues. Germline CDR1 SGHRS, CDR2 YFSETQ. Trimming shortened V by 0 bases and J by 10 bases, and 10 bases separated the two germline ends.

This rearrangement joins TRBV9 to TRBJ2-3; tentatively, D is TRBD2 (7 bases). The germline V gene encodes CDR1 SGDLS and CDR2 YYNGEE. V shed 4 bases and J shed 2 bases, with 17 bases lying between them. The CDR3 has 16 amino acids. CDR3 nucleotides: TGTGCCAGCAGCCCCGGGGGGCGGCTCCTCACAGATACGCAGTATTTT. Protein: CASSPGGRLLTDTQYF.

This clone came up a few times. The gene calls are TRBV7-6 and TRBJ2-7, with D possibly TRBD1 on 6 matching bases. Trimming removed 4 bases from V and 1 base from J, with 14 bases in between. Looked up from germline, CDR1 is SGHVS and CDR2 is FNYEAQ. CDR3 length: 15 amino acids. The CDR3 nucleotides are TGTGCCAGCAGCTCCGCAGGGGCCCCTTCCTACGAGCAGTACTTC. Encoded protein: CASSSAGAPSYEQYF.

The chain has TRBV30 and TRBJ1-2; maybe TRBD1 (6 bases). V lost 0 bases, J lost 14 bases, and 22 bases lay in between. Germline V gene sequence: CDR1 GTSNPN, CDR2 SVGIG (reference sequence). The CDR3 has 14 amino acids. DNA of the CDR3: TGTGCCTGGAGTGTAGGGGGGGGGCGACAGCAGGAGACCTTC. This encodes CAWSVGGGRQQETF. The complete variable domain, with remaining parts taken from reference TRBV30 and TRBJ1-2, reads SQTIHQWPATLVQPVGSPLSLECTVEGTSNPNLYWYRQAAGRGLQLLFYSVGIGQISSEVPQNLSASRPQDRQFILSSKKLLLSDSGFYLCAWSVGGGRQQETFGSGTRLTVV.

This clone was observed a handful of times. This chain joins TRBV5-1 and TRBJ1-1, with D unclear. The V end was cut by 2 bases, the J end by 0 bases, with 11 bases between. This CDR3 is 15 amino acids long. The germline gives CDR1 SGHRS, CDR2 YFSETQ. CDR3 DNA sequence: TGCGCCAGCAGCTTTGATCCCGGGGTGAACACTGAAGCTTTCTTT. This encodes CASSFDPGVNTEAFF.

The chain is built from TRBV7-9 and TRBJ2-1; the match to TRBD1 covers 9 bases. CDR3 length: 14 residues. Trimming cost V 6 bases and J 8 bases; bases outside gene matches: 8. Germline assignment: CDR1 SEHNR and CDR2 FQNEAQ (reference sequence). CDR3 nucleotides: TGTGCCAGCAGTCAGGACAGGGGAGTGGATGAGCAGTTCTTC. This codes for CASSQDRGVDEQFF. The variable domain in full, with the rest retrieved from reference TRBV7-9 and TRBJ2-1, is DTGVSQNPRHKITKRGQNVTFRCDPISEHNRLYWYRQTLGQGPEFLTYFQNEAQLEKSRLLSDRFSAERPKGSFSTLEIQRTEQGDSAMYLCASSQDRGVDEQFFGPGTRLTVL.

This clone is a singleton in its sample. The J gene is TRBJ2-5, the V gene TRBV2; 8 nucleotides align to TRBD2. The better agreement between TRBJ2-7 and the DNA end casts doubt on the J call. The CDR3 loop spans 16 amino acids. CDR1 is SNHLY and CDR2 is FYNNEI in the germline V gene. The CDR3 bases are TGTGCCAGCAGGGGAGCCAGAGCGGGAGCTTCCTACGAGCAGTACTTC. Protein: CASRGARAGASYEQYF.

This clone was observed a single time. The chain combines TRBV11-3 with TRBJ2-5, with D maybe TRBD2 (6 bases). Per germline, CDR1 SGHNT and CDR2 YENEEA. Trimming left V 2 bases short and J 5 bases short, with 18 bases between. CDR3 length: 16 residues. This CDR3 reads CASSLWISGPSETQYF. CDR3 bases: TGTGCCAGCAGCTTATGGATTAGCGGTCCATCGGAGACCCAGTACTTC.

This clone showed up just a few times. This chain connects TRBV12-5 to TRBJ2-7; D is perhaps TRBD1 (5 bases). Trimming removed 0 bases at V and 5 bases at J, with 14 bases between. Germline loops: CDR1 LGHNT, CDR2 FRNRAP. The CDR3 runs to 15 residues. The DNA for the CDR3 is TGTGCTAGTGGTTTGGTAGTATCGACAGCCAACGAGCAGTACTTC. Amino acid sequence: CASGLVVSTANEQYF.

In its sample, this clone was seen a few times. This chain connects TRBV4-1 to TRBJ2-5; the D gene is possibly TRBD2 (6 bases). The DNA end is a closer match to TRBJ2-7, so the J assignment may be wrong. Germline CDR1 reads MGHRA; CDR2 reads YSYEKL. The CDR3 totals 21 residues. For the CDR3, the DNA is TGCGCCAGCAGCCGACTTGTATCGGGGCTGATTATGACCCCCGGGGGATACGAGCAGTACTTC. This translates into CASSRLVSGLIMTPGGYEQYF.

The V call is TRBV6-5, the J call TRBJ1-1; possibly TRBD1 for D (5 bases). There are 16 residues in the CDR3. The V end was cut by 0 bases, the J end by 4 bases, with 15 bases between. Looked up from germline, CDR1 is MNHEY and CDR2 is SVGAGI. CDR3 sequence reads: CASSYSAGSGGTEAFF. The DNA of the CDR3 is TGTGCCAGCAGTTACTCGGCAGGGTCTGGCGGCACTGAAGCTTTCTTT.

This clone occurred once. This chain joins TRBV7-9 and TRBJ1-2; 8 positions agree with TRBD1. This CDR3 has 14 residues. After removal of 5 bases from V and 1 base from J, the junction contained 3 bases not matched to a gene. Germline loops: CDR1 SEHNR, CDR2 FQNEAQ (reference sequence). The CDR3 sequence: CASSPGQGNYGYTF. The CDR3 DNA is TGTGCCAGCAGCCCCGGACAGGGTAACTATGGCTACACCTTC.